The 8 T cell receptor beta chains below were found in one sample sequenced in a study of blood T cell repertoires in COVID-19. Sequencing used immunoSEQ multiplex PCR; TCRdb keeps in-frame clones, though not all of them. The sample contains a few hundred thousand clones, more than 85% of which appear only once. Sequencing used peripheral blood. Receptors were obtained from a person aged 18 to 30 with COVID-19, enrolled during active disease.

This chain joins TRBV19 and TRBJ1-1; D remains unclear. Trimming shortened V by 1 base and J by 2 bases, and 8 bases separated the two germline ends. The CDR3 covers 14 residues. Looked up from germline, CDR1 is LNHDA and CDR2 is SQIVND (reference sequence). This CDR3 reads CASSIGGRNTEAFF. For the CDR3, the DNA is TGTGCCAGTAGTATAGGAGGGAGAAACACTGAAGCTTTCTTT.

The chain joins TRBV25-1 to TRBJ2-1, with 9 bases aligning to TRBD2. The germline gives CDR1 MGHDK, CDR2 SYGVNS. This CDR3 has 14 amino acids. V lost 2 bases, J lost 10 bases, and 6 bases stayed unmatched. Here the CDR3 DNA reads TGTGCCAGCAGTGAAGCGGGAGGGCCACGAGAGCAGTTCTTC. Its translation: CASSEAGGPREQFF.

The rearrangement links TRBV6-5 to TRBJ1-5; 7 bases align to TRBD1. The trim removed 6 bases at V and 0 bases at J, leaving 5 bases unmatched. From germline, CDR1 is MNHEY and CDR2 SVGAGI. CDR3 length: 15 amino acids. The CDR3 protein is CASSSAGGSNQPQHF. The CDR3 DNA is TGTGCCAGCAGCTCGGCAGGGGGTAGCAATCAGCCCCAGCATTTT.

This chain links TRBV9 with TRBJ2-5; 10 positions agree with TRBD1. The length of the CDR3 is 15 residues. Trimming removed 4 bases from V and 1 base from J; junction bases left unmatched: 4. Germline V CDR1 and CDR2: SGDLS, YYNGEE. The CDR3, as DNA: TGTGCCAGCAGCACGGGACAGGGGTCCCAAGAGACCCAGTACTTC. Amino acid sequence: CASSTGQGSQETQYF.

This clone was seen once. This chain links TRBV27 with TRBJ1-2; TRBD1 might be the D (6 bases). Per the germline V gene, CDR1 is MNHEY and CDR2 is SMNVEV (reference sequence). Trimming took off 8 bases at V and 4 bases at J, with 23 bases between the two ends. The CDR3 runs 16 residues. Written as DNA, the CDR3 is TGTGCCAGCCACGTCGCGCGGGGGCGCGGGATCTATGGCTACACCTTC. It encodes CASHVARGRGIYGYTF.

V is TRBV19 and J is TRBJ1-2; 7 bases agree with TRBD1. Trimming took 4 bases from V and 8 from J; bases not matched to a gene: 13. The CDR3 extends over 15 amino acids. The germline CDR1 and CDR2 sequences are LNHDA and SQIVND (reference sequence). CDR3 coding DNA: TGTGCCAGTAGTACGGGGGCCTACAGGGGCGGCGGCTACACCTTC. Protein: CASSTGAYRGGGYTF.

The rearrangement uses TRBV6-5 and TRBJ1-1, with 9 bases identical to TRBD1. V lost 8 bases and J lost 4; bases outside the gene matches: 5. CDR1 is MNHEY, CDR2 SVGAGI, per germline. The CDR3 is 13 residues long. The CDR3 sequence is CASHWDRATEAFF. CDR3 DNA: TGTGCCAGCCATTGGGACAGGGCCACTGAAGCTTTCTTT.

The genes are TRBV6-2 or TRBV6-3 and TRBJ1-1; D is uncertain. This CDR3 comprises 15 residues. With 2 bases removed from V and 4 bases from J, the gap between germline ends came to 14 bases. From germline, CDR1 is MNHEY and CDR2 SVGEGT. Written as DNA, the CDR3 is TGTGCCAGCAGTTACCCCCCGACCGGGTCCACTGAAGCTTTCTTT. It yields the protein CASSYPPTGSTEAFF.